This T cell receptor beta chain emerged from a study of shared clonotypes between healthy human individuals. As to this clone: What it binds is unknown. This sample includes further DNA sequences coding for the same CDR3.

Execution of the assay was at deep level. The protocol was immunoSEQ multiplex PCR, while the TCRdb copy is restricted to in-frame clones and leaves out a portion. The top ten clones hold roughly 0.36% of a sample with 2 million to 2.5 million clones, 93% of them seen once. Germline lookup yields CDR1 SGHRS and CDR2 YFSETQ. The V end was cut by 0 bases, the J end by 0 bases, with 6 bases between. The CDR3 covers 14 residues. Study observations and caveats: The represented genetic and exposure-history diversity was limited by the small number of donors.

The source material was naive CD4+ T cells from PBMCs. As for subset: CD45RA+ positively selected. The chain is built from TRBV5-1 and TRBJ1-1; no clear D gene. The clonotype was recovered from a man younger than 30 in good health. Some clones in this sample may be carry-over from other donors' samples. The CDR3 loop is CASSLDGLNTEAFF. The DNA of the CDR3 is TGCGCCAGCAGCTTGGACGGTCTGAACACTGAAGCTTTCTTT.